Each of the 17 T cell receptor beta chains below was sequenced from the same sample in a study of identical twins. TCRdb itself ran the 5' RACE reads through MiXCR, one entry per CDR3 protein. The sample includes 500,000 to 700,000 distinct CDR3 sequences, around 7.4% of them seen just once. This sample was also put to use in a study of yellow fever vaccine responses in identical twins.

The sample taken for sequencing was PBMCs. The receptors stem from a young woman in good health.

The chain recombines TRBV20-1 with TRBJ2-7; 10 bases are a match to TRBD2. Germline CDR1 DFQATT, CDR2 SNEGSKA (reference sequence). The CDR3 length is 17 residues. V was pared by 0 bases and J by 5 bases, with 13 bases of the junction left unmatched. The CDR3 loop reads CSAREQGETSGTHEQYF. In DNA form, the CDR3 reads TGCAGTGCTAGAGAACAGGGAGAAACTAGCGGGACTCACGAGCAGTACTTC.

This clonotype appeared many times. This chain connects TRBV29-1 to TRBJ1-1; possibly TRBD1 for D (5 bases). Trimming cost V 4 bases and J 8 bases, with 14 bases left between them. From germline, CDR1 is SQVTM and CDR2 ANQGSEA. The CDR3 extends over 12 amino acids. The chain's CDR3 is CSVGSAGTEAFF. In DNA form, the CDR3 reads TGCAGCGTTGGGTCGGCAGGGACCGAAGCTTTCTTT.

This clonotype was counted many times. This chain uses TRBV20-1 with TRBJ2-1, with a tentative D call TRBD2 (5 bases). Trimming took 6 bases from V and 4 from J, leaving 10 bases between them. The CDR3 is made up of 12 amino acids. Germline V gene data show CDR1 as DFQATT and CDR2 as SNEGSKA (reference sequence). CDR3 loop: CSAQDWYNEQFF. Here the CDR3 DNA reads TGCAGTGCCCAGGACTGGTACAATGAGCAGTTCTTC.

The chain is built from TRBV5-6 and TRBJ2-2; tentative D call: TRBD1 (6 bases). In germline, CDR1 is SGHDT, CDR2 YYEEEE. Trimming cost V 1 base and J 3 bases, with 16 bases left between them. The CDR3 has 17 residues. This chain's CDR3 is CASSLFRGTGYTGELFF. The CDR3 coding sequence is TGTGCCAGCAGCTTGTTTAGGGGGACGGGGTACACCGGGGAGCTGTTTTTT.

This clonotype was observed a few times. The V gene is TRBV12-3 or TRBV12-4, the J gene TRBJ2-7, with 11 positions matching TRBD2. The CDR3 loop spans 16 amino acids. Losses at the gene ends were 6 bases for V and 0 bases for J; bases not matched to a gene: 7. CDR3 residues: CASRAPGLADSYEQYF. As DNA, the CDR3 is TGTGCCAGCAGAGCACCGGGACTAGCGGACTCCTACGAGCAGTACTTC.

This clonotype was picked up a small number of times. This chain joins TRBV24-1 and TRBJ2-2, with D possibly TRBD2 on 6 matching bases. Germline lookup yields CDR1 KGHDR and CDR2 SFDVKD. The CDR3 spans 11 residues. This CDR3 is CACSGTGELFF. The DNA of the CDR3 is TGTGCGTGTAGCGGTACCGGGGAGCTGTTTTTT.

This clonotype showed up just a few times. Here the CDR3 DNA reads TGTGCCAGCAGCTCCACCCATCTAGCGGGGCTAGGCACAGATACGCAGTATTTT. Amino acid sequence: CASSSTHLAGLGTDTQYF. The V call is TRBV11-1, the J call TRBJ2-3; 9 bases are a match to TRBD2. This CDR3 spans 18 amino acids. Per the germline V gene, CDR1 is SGHAT and CDR2 is FQDESV (reference sequence). The junction had 12 bases not matched to a gene; V was cut back by 4 bases and J by 1 base.

This clonotype was detected ten times or more. This chain joins TRBV20-1 and TRBJ2-1, with TRBD1 identical over 11 bases. CDR3 length: 18 amino acids. J was trimmed by 7 bases and V by 1 base; bases with no gene match: 15. Germline assignment: CDR1 DFQATT and CDR2 SNEGSKA (reference sequence). The CDR3 reads CSARVVGAGQGARNEQFF. CDR3 coding DNA: TGCAGTGCTAGAGTGGTTGGTGCAGGACAGGGGGCTAGGAATGAGCAGTTCTTC.

The chain carries TRBV5-5 and TRBJ1-5; D unclear. The CDR3 is 15 amino acids. With 0 bases removed from V and 6 bases from J, the gap between germline ends came to 13 bases. Germline V gene data show CDR1 as SGHKS and CDR2 as YYEKEE (reference sequence). The CDR3, as DNA: TGTGCCAGCAGCTTGGTCGCCCTAGTAGGTCAGCCCCAGCATTTT. Protein product: CASSLVALVGQPQHF.

This clonotype was picked up a small number of times. This chain uses TRBV12-3 or TRBV12-4 with TRBJ2-1; 8 nucleotides agree with TRBD2. CDR3 length: 15 residues. V shed 6 bases and J 3 bases; nucleotides not matched to a gene: 7. The CDR3 here is CASRTWREDYNEQFF. CDR3 DNA sequence: TGTGCCAGCAGGACCTGGCGGGAGGACTACAATGAGCAGTTCTTC.

This clonotype was observed a few times. The V call is TRBV20-1, the J call TRBJ1-2, with D maybe TRBD1 (5 bases). The CDR3 runs 15 residues. V was shortened by 6 bases and J by 1 base, with 18 bases between the two germline ends. The germline gives CDR1 DFQATT, CDR2 SNEGSKA (reference sequence). This CDR3 is CSAPGAQDLNYGYTF. The CDR3 DNA follows: TGCAGTGCCCCCGGCGCACAGGACCTTAACTATGGCTACACCTTC.

This clonotype was observed a handful of times. The chain employs TRBV4-1 and TRBJ1-2; no clear D. V lost 2 bases, J lost 1 base, and 11 bases lay in between. Germline V gene data show CDR1 as MGHRA and CDR2 as YSYEKL. The CDR3 is 15 amino acids. Here the CDR3 reads CASSQPGRNNYGYTF. The CDR3 DNA sequence: TGCGCCAGCAGCCAACCGGGTCGGAATAACTATGGCTACACCTTC.

This clonotype was detected ten times or more. This chain uses TRBV20-1 with TRBJ2-1; no definite D call. Germline loops: CDR1 DFQATT, CDR2 SNEGSKA (reference sequence). This CDR3 comprises 13 residues. Trimming removed 4 bases at V and 4 bases at J, with 11 bases between. Here the CDR3 DNA reads TGCAGTGCTAAGGTGTCTCATTACAATGAGCAGTTCTTC. Its translation is CSAKVSHYNEQFF.

This CDR3 is CASSLGSFLADTQYF. Written as DNA, the CDR3 is TGTGCCAGCAGTTTAGGATCCTTCCTTGCCGATACGCAGTATTTT. The rearrangement uses TRBV12-3 or TRBV12-4 and TRBJ2-3; no reliable D call. CDR3 length: 15 residues. Trimming took off 1 base at V and 6 bases at J, with 14 bases between the two ends.

This clonotype was seen more than once but under ten times. The J gene is TRBJ1-2, the V gene TRBV7-9; TRBD1 might be the D (5 bases). The CDR3 covers 13 residues. The germline gives CDR1 SEHNR, CDR2 FQNEAQ (reference sequence). V lost 5 bases and J 2 bases, leaving 9 bases between the germline ends. CDR3 region: CASSATENYGYTF. In nucleotides, the CDR3 is TGTGCCAGCAGCGCGACAGAAAACTATGGCTACACCTTC.

This clonotype has at least ten counts. Mismatch with germline at one junction end may stem from a read error. This sequence joins TRBV5-1 and TRBJ2-1; D remains ambiguous. Germline CDR1 is SGHRS and CDR2 is YFSETQ. The CDR3 consists of 13 residues. In DNA form, the CDR3 reads TGTGCCAGCAGTTTAAGCTCCTACAATGAGCAGTTCTTC. This gives the protein CASSLSSYNEQFF.

The chain couples TRBV24-1 to TRBJ1-4, with D perhaps TRBD1 (5 bases). Trimming cost V 0 bases and J 4 bases, with 8 bases left between them. There are 15 residues in the CDR3. The germline gives CDR1 KGHDR, CDR2 SFDVKD. The CDR3 nucleotides are TGTGCCACCAGTGATTTGCAGGGAGATAATGAAAAACTGTTTTTT. Amino acids: CATSDLQGDNEKLFF.